Below are 29 T cell receptor beta chains sequenced from a single sample in a study of tumor and adjacent non-tumor tissue in lung cancer. RNA was extracted from bulk tissue without any cell sorting. The library came from three nested PCR rounds adapted from ARM-PCR protocols. TCRdb passed the multiplex PCR reads through MiXCR, listing each CDR3 protein once. This sample carries about 120,000 distinct CDR3 sequences, approximately 87% of them seen once, and the ten largest clones take 20% to 25%. Material: lung tumor tissue. All receptors come from a man between 65 and 79 years old with non-small cell lung cancer.

This rearrangement joins TRBV6-1 to TRBJ2-7; a weak D match, TRBD2 (6 bases). V lost 1 base and J lost 7, with 14 bases in between. CDR1 is MNHNS and CDR2 is SASEGT in the germline V gene. CDR3 length: 14 residues. The CDR3 loop is CASSEVPGAREQYF. The CDR3 nucleotides are TGTGCCAGCAGTGAAGTACCGGGAGCAAGGGAGCAGTACTTC.

Concerning this clonotype itself: No DNA is shown, since the ends of the CDR3 on it are uncertain; the CDR3 is the one TCRdb lists. The rearrangement joins TRBV28 to TRBJ1-6; the D call in the table, TRBD1, was not verified against the DNA. The CDR3 adds up to 15 amino acids, both ends counted. The germline CDR1 and CDR2 sequences are MDHEN and SYDVKM. The CDR3 sequence is CASTSEQGAGSPLHF.

This chain uses TRBV4-3 with TRBJ1-2; D is possibly TRBD1 (6 bases). Germline CDR1 is LGHNA and CDR2 is YSLEER. CDR3 length: 17 residues. The germline V and J ends were trimmed by 4 bases and 5 bases, with 23 bases remaining between them. The DNA for the CDR3 is TGCGCCAGCAGCCTAGACAGGCGACCTTACTTCAAGTATGGCTACACCTTC. This gives the protein CASSLDRRPYFKYGYTF.

As regards this clonotype: The germline gene is not matched at one end of the junction; a read error may be the cause. The chain joins TRBV4-1 to TRBJ2-2; the match to TRBD1 covers 9 bases. The CDR3 runs to 16 residues. The germline gives CDR1 MGHRA, CDR2 YSYEKL. The CDR3, as DNA: TGCGCCAGCAGTTCCCGGACAGGGGTCGACCTCGGGGAGCTGTTTTTC. It codes for CASSSRTGVDLGELFF.

Regarding this clonotype: This sequence may be a read error, since a much larger clone differs from it by one base. V is TRBV20-1 and J is TRBJ2-5, with 11 bases that match TRBD1. The CDR3 loop spans 14 amino acids. CDR1 DFQATT and CDR2 SNEGSKA come from the germline V gene (reference sequence). CDR3 in DNA: TGCAGTGCCGAAGGACAGGGGGCTGGAGAGACCCATTACTTC. Encoded protein: CSAEGQGAGETHYF.

This clonotype showed up just once. One end of the junction does not line up with germline, which may come from a read error. The V gene is TRBV11-2, the J gene TRBJ2-6; no clear D. CDR3 length equals 13 residues. Germline loops: CDR1 SGHAT, CDR2 FQNNGV. The CDR3 DNA sequence: TGTGCCATCAGCTTAGTGTTGGCCAACGTCATGACTTTC. Translating it yields CAISLVLANVMTF. The full variable domain, in which reference TRBV11-2 and TRBJ2-6 provide the parts outside the CDR3, is EAGVAQSPRYKIIEKRQSVAFWCNPISGHATLYWYQQILGQGPKLLIQFQNNGVVDDSQLPKDRFSAERLKGVDSTLKIQPAKLEDSAVYLCAISLVLANVMTFGAGSRLTVL.

About this clonotype itself: Sequence at one end of the junction differs from germline and may be a read error. V and J are TRBV11-2 and TRBJ2-2; possible D gene TRBD1, 6 bases. Germline CDR1 SGHAT, CDR2 FQNNGV. The CDR3 has 14 amino acids. The CDR3 sequence is CARSLDSQSGKLFF. As DNA, the CDR3 is TGTGCCAGGAGTCTGGACAGTCAGTCCGGGAAGCTGTTTTTT.

The chain is built from TRBV5-4 and TRBJ2-5; D unclear. This CDR3 spans 14 amino acids. Germline V CDR1 and CDR2: SGHNT, YYREEE (reference sequence). V lost 8 bases and J 7 bases, leaving 21 bases between the germline ends. CDR3 loop: CARNLGDTVGTQYF. Here the CDR3 DNA reads TGTGCCAGAAACTTGGGTGACACCGTTGGGACCCAGTACTTC.

Notes on this clonotype: Because it lacks the conserved phenylalanine or tryptophan at the end, this CDR3 is likely a read error. CDR3 protein: CASSELGMNTEAFL. CDR3 bases: TGCGCCAGTAGTGAGTTGGGAATGAACACTGAAGCTTTCCTT. This sequence joins TRBV10-1 and TRBJ1-1; D is unclear. Germline CDR1 reads WNHNN; CDR2 reads SYGVQD (reference sequence). The CDR3 contains 14 residues.

The V and J genes are TRBV29-1 and TRBJ1-2, with no clear D. Per germline, CDR1 SQVTM and CDR2 ANQGSEA. The CDR3 extends over 14 amino acids. Trimming took off 7 bases at V and 11 bases at J, with 26 bases between the two ends. The CDR3 nucleotides are TGCAGCGCCGAGAGAGGAAAGGCTAACTATAGATACACCTTC. Amino acids: CSAERGKANYRYTF.

Details on this clonotype: This likely comes from a read error, as the CDR3 has no conserved phenylalanine or tryptophan at its end. The genes are TRBV7-2 and TRBJ1-1, with D possibly being TRBD1 (5 bases). This CDR3 has 15 residues. Germline V gene sequence: CDR1 SGHTA, CDR2 FQGNSA. CDR3 coding DNA: TGTGCCAGCAGCTTTTCCTCGGCAGGGAACACAGAAGCTTTCTCT. Protein: CASSFSSAGNTEAFS.

In its sample, this clonotype was seen once. The chain uses TRBV29-1 and TRBJ1-1, with D perhaps matching TRBD1 (6 bases). The CDR3 is 14 residues long. Germline CDR1 SQVTM, CDR2 ANQGSEA. The chain's CDR3 is CRGIIDRRNTEAFF. The CDR3 DNA is TGCAGAGGCATAATCGACAGGAGGAACACTGAAGCTTTCTTT.

Points on this clonotype: One end of the junction varies from germline; a read error may be responsible. The V gene is TRBV6-5, the J gene TRBJ1-6, with no clear D. Germline lookup yields CDR1 MNHEY and CDR2 SVGAGI. The CDR3 spans 14 residues. Here the CDR3 reads CASSYSSYNSHLHF. The CDR3 region has the DNA TGTGCCAGCAGTTACAGCTCGTATAATTCACACCTCCACTTT.

With regard to this clonotype: Here the CDR3 omits its conserved ending phenylalanine or tryptophan, so a read error is the likely source. V gene TRBV12-3 or TRBV12-4 combines with J gene TRBJ1-2; D gene uncertain. The CDR3 consists of 15 residues. Trimming removed 3 bases at V and 3 bases at J, with 14 bases between. CDR3 region: CASSLYLAGDYGYTI. The DNA for the CDR3 is TGTGCCAGCAGTTTGTACTTAGCGGGAGACTATGGCTACACCATC.

Many counts were recorded for this clonotype. This chain uses TRBV4-2 with TRBJ2-7; TRBD2 is a possible D gene (6 bases). This CDR3 is 12 amino acids long. V was shortened by 3 bases and J by 9 bases, with 12 bases between the two germline ends. Germline V gene lookup returns CDR1 LGHNA and CDR2 YNFKEQ. CDR3 sequence reads: CASSQGSSVQYF. For the CDR3, the DNA is TGTGCCAGCAGCCAGGGATCTAGCGTGCAGTACTTC.

Worth noting for this clonotype: An end of the junction does not agree with germline; a read error may underlie this. The chain couples TRBV11-3 to TRBJ2-1, with 7 bases that match TRBD2. The CDR3 loop spans 15 amino acids. Germline assignment: CDR1 SGHNT and CDR2 YENEEA. CDR3 nucleotide sequence: TGTGCCATCAGCCTAGTAGGGGAGGGTCCGAATGAGCAATTCTTC. This encodes CAISLVGEGPNEQFF.

Concerning this clonotype: Mismatch with germline at one junction end may stem from a read error. The J gene is TRBJ2-2, the V gene TRBV11-2, with D perhaps TRBD1 (6 bases). The CDR3 contains 14 residues. The germline CDR1 and CDR2 sequences are SGHAT and FQNNGV. This CDR3 is CTSNLDSQSGQLFF. The CDR3 DNA reads TGTACCAGCAACCTGGACAGTCAGTCCGGGCAGCTGTTTTTT. The whole variable domain, filled in from reference TRBV11-2 and TRBJ2-2, reads EAGVAQSPRYKIIEKRQSVAFWCNPISGHATLYWYQQILGQGPKLLIQFQNNGVVDDSQLPKDRFSAERLKGVDSTLKIQPAKLEDSAVYLCTSNLDSQSGQLFFGEGSRLTVL.

Comments on this clonotype: Germline and junction disagree at one end, which may indicate a read error. The chain uses TRBV11-1 and TRBJ1-2; weak D call: TRBD1 (5 bases). This CDR3 has 12 residues. From germline, CDR1 is SGHAT and CDR2 FQDESV (reference sequence). The CDR3 protein is CASNLYRNGYTF. The CDR3 bases are TGTGCCAGCAACTTATACAGGAATGGCTACACCTTC.

The rearrangement links TRBV5-4 to TRBJ2-5, with 7 positions matching TRBD1. The CDR3 has 13 amino acids. The J segment lost 14 bases and the V segment lost 4 bases, leaving 14 bases of the junction unmatched. Per the germline V gene, CDR1 is SGHNT and CDR2 is YYREEE (reference sequence). The CDR3 coding sequence is TGTGCCAGCAGCGGGACAGCTCAAGAGACACACTACTTC. Translated: CASSGTAQETHYF.

This chain joins TRBV12-3 or TRBV12-4 and TRBJ1-5; TRBD1 aligns across 8 bases. The DNA end lines up better with TRBJ2-3; the J call may be wrong. The CDR3 runs to 14 residues. The CDR3 nucleotides are TGTGCCAGCACAGGACAGGGTGATGGTCAGCCCCAGTATTTT. Its translation: CASTGQGDGQPQYF.

As regards this clonotype: Here the CDR3 omits its conserved ending phenylalanine or tryptophan, so a read error is the likely source. No DNA is shown, since the ends of the CDR3 on it are uncertain; the CDR3 is the one TCRdb lists. The CDR3: CASSKSSNSPSGNEQFL. The chain has TRBV21-1 and TRBJ2-1; the tabulated D call, TRBD1, remains unverified against the DNA. TRBV21-1 is a documented pseudogene. Inclusive of both ends, the CDR3 amounts to 17 amino acids.

This clonotype was recorded once. An end of the junction does not agree with germline; a read error may underlie this. The chain couples TRBV5-6 to TRBJ2-7; 9 nucleotides agree with TRBD2. The CDR3 runs 15 residues. Germline V lookup: CDR1 SGHDT, CDR2 YYEEEE. The CDR3 loop reads CASSIPLAGGYEQYF. Here the CDR3 DNA reads TGTGCCAGCAGCATTCCCTTGGCGGGGGGGTACGAACAGTACTTC.

This clonotype was counted many times. This chain's CDR3 is CASSLPNYEQYF. The CDR3 nucleotides are TGTGCCAGCAGCCTACCCAACTACGAGCAGTACTTC. This chain links TRBV5-4 with TRBJ2-7; no clear D gene. CDR3 length: 12 residues. Trimming removed 4 bases at V and 3 bases at J, with 8 bases between. Germline lookup yields CDR1 SGHNT and CDR2 YYREEE (reference sequence).

The rearrangement uses TRBV4-2 and TRBJ1-4, with D perhaps matching TRBD1 (5 bases). The V and J ends lost 1 base and 3 bases respectively, with 15 bases between them. CDR1 is LGHNA, CDR2 YNFKEQ, per germline. CDR3 size: 17 residues. The CDR3 here is CASSQVPLGVSNEKLFF. The CDR3 DNA is TGTGCCAGCAGCCAAGTACCGCTGGGGGTATCTAATGAAAAACTGTTTTTT.

CDR3 DNA: TGTGCCAGCAGCTTAGAACGTATGGGGCGGATTTCCTACAATGAGCAGTTCTTC. Translated, it gives CASSLERMGRISYNEQFF. V and J are TRBV11-2 and TRBJ2-1; D is possibly TRBD1 (5 bases). The CDR3 contains 18 residues. Germline loops: CDR1 SGHAT, CDR2 FQNNGV. Trimming removed 0 bases from V and 1 base from J, with 16 bases in between.

Concerning this clonotype: The CDR3 does not end in the conserved phenylalanine or tryptophan, so this is likely a read error. The gene calls are TRBV10-3 and TRBJ2-3; 7 nucleotides agree with TRBD1. V shed 5 bases, J shed 5 bases, and the junction held 4 bases outside the gene matches. The CDR3 totals 13 residues. From germline, CDR1 is ENHRY and CDR2 SYGVKD. CDR3 amino acids: CAISTGDIDTQYL. CDR3 bases: TGTGCCATCAGTACAGGGGACATAGATACGCAGTATTTG.

The chain couples TRBV10-1 to TRBJ2-2; 8 bases fit TRBD1. Germline V CDR1 and CDR2: WNHNN, SYGVQD (reference sequence). The junction had 7 bases not matched to a gene; V was cut back by 3 bases and J by 4 bases. The CDR3 contains 16 residues. CDR3 sequence: CASSENRGSVTGELFF. The CDR3 DNA sequence: TGCGCCAGCAGTGAAAACAGGGGGTCCGTCACCGGGGAGCTGTTTTTT.

This clonotype was detected ten times or more. The CDR3 region has the DNA TGCAGTGCTAGATTTATCGGGCAGGGCCAAAATTCACCCCTCCACTTT. Amino acid sequence: CSARFIGQGQNSPLHF. The chain links TRBV20-1 to TRBJ1-6; D is perhaps TRBD1 (5 bases). CDR1 is DFQATT, CDR2 SNEGSKA, per germline (reference sequence). The CDR3 totals 16 residues. Between the trimmed V and J ends, which lost 2 bases and 7 bases, there was a span of 18 bases.

The V gene is TRBV6-2 or TRBV6-3, the J gene TRBJ2-2; 14 positions match TRBD2. Germline CDR1 reads MNHEY; CDR2 reads SVGEGT. The length of the CDR3 is 16 residues. CDR3 residues: CVNTPRTSGGLRELFF. DNA for the CDR3: TGTGTCAACACCCCCAGGACTAGCGGGGGGCTTCGGGAGCTGTTTTTT.